Shown below are 22 T cell receptor beta chains from a single sample sequenced in a study of response to subunit inactivated influenza vaccine. Using its own MiXCR run on the RT-PCR reads, TCRdb lists one record per CDR3 protein. Of under 500,000 distinct CDR3 sequences in the sample, approximately 11% are singletons; the top ten hold approximately 12%. The material was PBMCs from blood, obtained around seven weeks after vaccination. Receptors were obtained from a man in his fifties who received an inactivated influenza vaccine.

This clonotype was counted between two and nine times. The genes are TRBV6-5 and TRBJ2-7; no clear D gene. V lost 2 bases, J lost 2 bases, and 10 bases lay in between. The CDR3 loop spans 14 amino acids. The germline gives CDR1 MNHEY, CDR2 SVGAGI. The CDR3 nucleotides are TGTGCCAGCAGTTACGCGACGTTGGCCTACGAGCAGTACTTC. Encoded protein: CASSYATLAYEQYF.

This clonotype was counted at least ten times. J is TRBJ1-1 and V is TRBV6-1, with D unresolved. V lost 6 bases and J 0 bases, leaving 8 bases between the germline ends. CDR3 length: 13 amino acids. Germline CDR1 reads MNHNS; CDR2 reads SASEGT. The CDR3 region is CASSRGLNTEAFF. CDR3 nucleotide sequence: TGTGCCAGCAGCCGCGGACTGAACACTGAAGCTTTCTTT.

CDR3 residues: CASSRGRAAYNEQFF. Written as DNA, the CDR3 is TGTGCCAGCAGCCGAGGGAGGGCCGCCTACAATGAGCAGTTCTTC. The J gene is TRBJ2-1, the V gene TRBV6-1, with 7 bases identical to TRBD2. Losses at the gene ends were 6 bases for V and 2 bases for J; bases not matched to a gene: 7. The CDR3 is 15 amino acids. Germline-derived CDR1 and CDR2 are MNHNS and SASEGT.

This clonotype was seen at least ten times. This sequence joins TRBV14 and TRBJ1-1; D remains ambiguous. CDR1 and CDR2 from the germline V gene are SGHDN and FVKESK. This CDR3 spans 13 amino acids. V shed 4 bases and J shed 5 bases, with 11 bases lying between them. The CDR3 DNA reads as TGTGCCAGCAGCCGTTACTGGGCGACTGAAGCTTTCTTT. Translating it yields CASSRYWATEAFF. Together with reference TRBV14 and TRBJ1-1, the CDR3 gives the full variable domain: EAGVTQFPSHSVIEKGQTVTLRCDPISGHDNLYWYRRVMGKEIKFLLHFVKESKQDESGMPNNRFLAERTGGTYSTLKVQPAELEDSGVYFCASSRYWATEAFFGQGTRLTVV.

There are a few counts of this clonotype. The V call is TRBV28, the J call TRBJ2-3; 8 bases align to TRBD2. In germline, CDR1 is MDHEN, CDR2 SYDVKM. The CDR3 totals 17 residues. Trimming at V came to 5 bases and at J to 3 bases, leaving 13 bases not matched to a gene. The CDR3 protein is CASSRRGGGRFTDTQYF. The CDR3 DNA is TGTGCCAGCAGTCGAAGAGGTGGCGGGAGGTTTACAGATACGCAGTATTTT.

A few counts support this clonotype. The gene calls are TRBV6-5 and TRBJ2-7, with 11 bases that match TRBD2. Germline V gene sequence: CDR1 MNHEY, CDR2 SVGAGI. After removal of 0 bases from V and 5 bases from J, the junction contained 0 bases not matched to a gene. This CDR3 has 14 amino acids. The CDR3 DNA follows: TGTGCCAGCAGTTACTCGACTAGCGGGAACGAGCAGTACTTC. It specifies CASSYSTSGNEQYF.

This clonotype was counted ten times or more. This chain uses TRBV5-6 with TRBJ2-3; D might be TRBD2 (6 bases). Germline values: CDR1 SGHDT, CDR2 YYEEEE. Trimming cost V 1 base and J 2 bases, with 14 bases left between them. The CDR3 contains 16 residues. CDR3 DNA: TGTGCCAGCAGCTTGATGGGGGGAGGCCACACAGATACGCAGTATTTT. Amino acids: CASSLMGGGHTDTQYF.

The chain is built from TRBV20-1 and TRBJ2-1; tentatively, D is TRBD2 (6 bases). The ends were cut back, 2 bases at V and 5 bases at J, with 10 bases in the middle. CDR1 and CDR2 from the germline V gene are DFQATT and SNEGSKA (reference sequence). The CDR3 consists of 13 residues. CDR3 nucleotide sequence: TGCAGTGCTAGAAGGGTAGCGGACAATGAGCAGTTCTTC. Translation: CSARRVADNEQFF.

This clonotype has at least ten counts. The V call is TRBV5-5, the J call TRBJ2-7; the match to TRBD2 covers 9 bases. The CDR3 contains 15 residues. The germline V gene has CDR1 SGHKS and CDR2 YYEKEE (reference sequence). With V trimmed by 4 bases and J by 1 base, 6 bases remained unmatched. The chain's CDR3 is CASSQQRGESYEQYF. CDR3 in DNA: TGTGCCAGCAGCCAGCAGCGGGGGGAATCCTACGAGCAGTACTTC.

This clonotype was picked up many times. This rearrangement joins TRBV6-5 to TRBJ2-7, with D uncertain. The germline V gene encodes CDR1 MNHEY and CDR2 SVGAGI. There are 17 residues in the CDR3. V lost 0 bases, J lost 0 bases, and 15 bases lay in between. As DNA, the CDR3 is TGTGCCAGCAGTTACTCCGATGTTACTTTCAGCTCCTACGAGCAGTACTTC. Amino acids: CASSYSDVTFSSYEQYF.

This clonotype turned up a few times. The chain carries TRBV5-1 and TRBJ1-5; D is uncertain. Germline V gene data show CDR1 as SGHRS and CDR2 as YFSETQ. V lost 5 bases and J 0 bases, leaving 9 bases between the germline ends. The CDR3 has 14 amino acids. CDR3 region: CASSSGYSNQPQHF. CDR3 DNA sequence: TGCGCCAGCAGTTCGGGTTATAGCAATCAGCCCCAGCATTTT.

This clonotype occurred a few times. CDR3: CSARDVMAGPHTEAFF. CDR3 DNA sequence: TGCAGTGCTAGAGATGTTATGGCAGGACCCCACACTGAAGCTTTCTTT. The rearrangement links TRBV20-1 to TRBJ1-1; no firm D call. V was trimmed by 0 bases and J by 3 bases, leaving 17 bases between them. The V gene's germline CDR1 is DFQATT and CDR2 SNEGSKA (reference sequence). CDR3 size: 16 residues.

This clonotype appeared a few times. The rearrangement uses TRBV5-1 and TRBJ2-7; unclear D gene. CDR1 SGHRS and CDR2 YFSETQ come from the germline V gene. Trimming removed 1 base from V and 2 bases from J, with 13 bases in between. The CDR3 is made up of 15 amino acids. CDR3 sequence: CASSLTSALTYEQYF. CDR3 nucleotide sequence: TGCGCCAGCAGCTTGACCTCCGCCCTCACCTACGAGCAGTACTTC.

The chain recombines TRBV5-1 with TRBJ1-1, with D maybe TRBD1 (5 bases). Germline V gives CDR1 SGHRS, CDR2 YFSETQ. This CDR3 contains 20 residues. Trimming removed 3 bases from V and 2 bases from J, with 29 bases in between. The CDR3 loop reads CASSSLPYSGVSGTNTEAFF. The CDR3 DNA reads as TGCGCCAGCAGCTCCCTGCCTTACTCCGGAGTCTCAGGGACCAACACTGAAGCTTTCTTT.

This clonotype turned up a few times. The chain links TRBV24-1 to TRBJ2-5, with 8 bases fitting TRBD2. This CDR3 region has 13 residues. V dropped 7 bases and J dropped 5; count of bases not matched to a gene: 5. Germline CDR1 and CDR2: KGHDR and SFDVKD. Here the CDR3 DNA reads TGTGCCACCAGGAGCGGGGGTGGGGAGACCCAGTACTTC. This codes for CATRSGGGETQYF.

This clonotype was observed many times. The chain uses TRBV20-1 and TRBJ2-7, with D hard to call. Germline CDR1 reads DFQATT; CDR2 reads SNEGSKA (reference sequence). CDR3 length equals 12 residues. Trimming took 1 base from V and 2 from J, leaving 6 bases between them. The CDR3 loop is CSARVQAYEQYF. CDR3 DNA: TGCAGTGCTAGAGTGCAGGCCTACGAGCAGTACTTC.

The genes are TRBV12-3 or TRBV12-4 and TRBJ2-7, with a weak D call TRBD2 (7 bases). The CDR3 covers 14 residues. V was pared by 7 bases and J by 2 bases, with 15 bases between. CDR3 in amino acids: CASTVGGAAYEQYF. CDR3 sequence (DNA): TGTGCCAGCACGGTGGGGGGGGCCGCCTACGAGCAGTACTTC.

This clonotype was detected a few times. The gene calls are TRBV5-1 and TRBJ2-5; possible D gene TRBD2, 5 bases. The CDR3 contains 14 residues. CDR1 and CDR2 (germline): SGHRS, YFSETQ. Deletions cut 0 bases from V and 3 bases from J, with 9 bases between. The CDR3: CASSLAFSEETQYF. As DNA, the CDR3 is TGCGCCAGCAGCTTGGCCTTTAGCGAAGAGACCCAGTACTTC.

At least ten counts were recorded for this clonotype. The V and J genes are TRBV7-2 and TRBJ2-3; the D gene is possibly TRBD2 (6 bases). The CDR3 has 14 residues. CDR1 SGHTA and CDR2 FQGNSA come from the germline V gene. Deletions cut 0 bases from V and 4 bases from J, with 8 bases between. CDR3 in DNA: TGTGCCAGCAGCTTAGCCGCTAGCGCAGATACGCAGTATTTT. It yields the protein CASSLAASADTQYF. Complete variable domain (other parts from reference TRBV7-2 and TRBJ2-3): GAGVSQSPSNKVTEKGKDVELRCDPISGHTALYWYRQSLGQGLEFLIYFQGNSAPDKSGLPSDRFSAERTGGSVSTLTIQRTQQEDSAVYLCASSLAASADTQYFGPGTRLTVL.

The sample holds many counts of this clonotype. The rearrangement joins TRBV12-3 or TRBV12-4 to TRBJ2-7; 8 bases line up with TRBD1. The CDR3 has 13 residues. V trimming: 6 bases; J trimming: 6 bases; junction bases outside the gene matches: 7. CDR3 protein: CASSSGQGSEQYF. For the CDR3, the DNA is TGTGCCAGCAGCAGTGGACAGGGCAGCGAGCAGTACTTC.

The chain links TRBV28 to TRBJ2-7, with a tentative D call TRBD1 (6 bases). Germline CDR1 reads MDHEN; CDR2 reads SYDVKM. Trimming left V 5 bases short and J 7 bases short, with 15 bases between. The CDR3 is made up of 13 amino acids. The CDR3 is CASSDQQGWEQYF. CDR3 DNA: TGTGCCAGCAGTGATCAACAGGGATGGGAGCAGTACTTC.

The J gene is TRBJ1-5, the V gene TRBV20-1; D is uncertain. V was clipped by 6 bases and J by 3 bases, with 12 bases between them. In germline, CDR1 is DFQATT, CDR2 SNEGSKA (reference sequence). This CDR3 comprises 13 residues. The CDR3 region is CSAVHSLNQPQHF. The CDR3 DNA is TGCAGTGCCGTTCATTCACTCAATCAGCCCCAGCATTTT.